The clone carrying this TCR beta chain has a single count. Clones were read by immunoSEQ multiplex PCR, and TCRdb kept only the in-frame ones, dropping some. The profile shows approximately 70,000 clones, 88% of them singletons. The data are from a study of blood T cell repertoires in COVID-19. Trimming took 0 bases from V and 6 from J, leaving 8 bases between them. The CDR3 contains 14 residues. In germline, CDR1 is LNHNV, CDR2 YYDKDF (reference sequence). Material for sequencing was peripheral blood. The chain carries TRBV15 and TRBJ1-4; D might be TRBD1 (6 bases). The source of this sequence is a human donor in a cohort sampled during active COVID-19. The CDR3 region is CATSRDSGDEKLFF. CDR3 DNA: TGTGCCACCAGCAGAGATTCAGGGGATGAAAAACTGTTTTTT.